This T cell receptor beta chain was captured by sequencing in a study of blood T cell repertoires in COVID-19. The assay was immunoSEQ multiplex PCR, and TCRdb's table has in-frame clones only and misses some. The repertoire holds about 13,000 clones, with 70% to 90% as singletons. The CDR3 has 16 residues. Germline-derived CDR1 and CDR2 are MNHEY and SMNVEV (reference sequence). J lost 3 bases, V lost 8 bases, and 10 bases had no gene match. Sequenced input: peripheral blood. The genes are TRBV27 and TRBJ2-6; 7 nucleotides match TRBD1. The receptor was isolated from a man aged 80 or over with acute or convalescent COVID-19. Here the CDR3 DNA reads TGTGCCAGCCGGAGAGGGGGCTTTGGTGGGGCCAACGTCCTGACTTTC. Encoded protein: CASRRGGFGGANVLTF.